This T cell receptor (beta chain) emerged from a study of regulatory T cells in long-lasting Graves disease. Study-wide results and limits: Among samples with persistent disease, TRBV28, TRBJ1-2 and TRBJ2-5 were favored.

This sample's time point: newly diagnosed GD, antithyroid drugs for less than 3 months. The TCR library was prepared using RNA isolated from PBMCs. In its sample, this clonotype was seen many times. Its antigen is undetermined. Building of the TCR beta libraries involved iRepertoire HTBI primers and Arm-PCR of CDR3 regions. From the multiplex PCR reads, TCRdb called clonotypes with MiXCR, one entry per CDR3 protein. Altogether 500,000 or so distinct CDR3 sequences are present, 15% to 20% being singletons, with the ten largest covering more than 10%. CDR1 KGHDR and CDR2 SFDVKD come from the germline V gene. V gave up 5 bases and J gave up 0 bases; unmatched junction bases: 6. The CDR3 contains 19 residues. These data were also reused for a study on T cells in Graves' hyperthyroidism and ophthalmopathy. Turning to that study: HTBI primers were the set used in a first-round RT-PCR of the TCR CDR3. Stable hyperthyroidism was separated from ophthalmopathy by a model based on 13 V-J features. Ophthalmopathy, as predicted by the model, came a median roughly 6.5 months after the prediction.

The specimen was peripheral blood mononuclear cells (PBMCs), collected at new diagnosis, from a patient treated with antithyroid drugs. The TCR originated in a man in his forties or fifties with Graves disease. The chain has TRBV24-1 and TRBJ2-1, with 16 bases fitting TRBD2. The CDR3 region is CATSGPGLAGGSSYNEQFF. CDR3 DNA: TGTGCCACCAGTGGCCCGGGACTAGCGGGAGGGAGCTCCTACAATGAGCAGTTCTTC.